This T cell receptor beta chain was captured in a study of cytomegalovirus exposure and HLA in healthy donors. The PCR contained 60 Vbeta and 13 Jbeta primers. Repertoires were generated with immunoSEQ multiplex PCR, while TCRdb's copy carries only in-frame clones and drops some. The sample lists about 210,000 clones, around 84% occurring once. Sequencing used PBMCs. This receptor was taken from a man aged 35 to 55 in good health and CMV-seropositive.

For the CDR3, the DNA is TGTGCCAGCAGCGTCCTGGAGACCCAGTACTTC. Protein sequence: CASSVLETQYF. This chain connects TRBV6-5 to TRBJ2-5; D is undetermined. This CDR3 contains 11 residues. Germline CDR1 and CDR2: MNHEY and SVGAGI. V gave up 6 bases and J gave up 5 bases, with 7 bases separating them.